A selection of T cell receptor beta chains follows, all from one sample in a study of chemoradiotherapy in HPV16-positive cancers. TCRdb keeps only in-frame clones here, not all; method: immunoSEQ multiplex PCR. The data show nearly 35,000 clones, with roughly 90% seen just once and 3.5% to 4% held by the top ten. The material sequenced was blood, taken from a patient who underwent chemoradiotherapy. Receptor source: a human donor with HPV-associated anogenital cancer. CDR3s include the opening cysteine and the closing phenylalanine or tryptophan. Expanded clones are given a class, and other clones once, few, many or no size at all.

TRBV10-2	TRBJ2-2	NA	CASTWRRLAGHPGELFF
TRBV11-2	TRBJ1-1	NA	CASSYTTLNTEAFF
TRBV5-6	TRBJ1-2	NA	CASSLVDRRYGYTF
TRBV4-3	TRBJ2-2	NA	CASSQDLFITGELFF
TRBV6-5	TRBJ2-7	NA	CASSSPTGEQYF
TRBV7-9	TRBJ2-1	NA	CASSLTQYNEQFF
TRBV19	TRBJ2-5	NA	CASSPPTGEETQYF
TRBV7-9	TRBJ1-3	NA	CAVTGFSGNTIYF
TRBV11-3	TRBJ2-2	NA	CASSLDLRETGELFF
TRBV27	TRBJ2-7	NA	CASSPRDRGLEQYF
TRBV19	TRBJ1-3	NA	CASRDMGNTIYF
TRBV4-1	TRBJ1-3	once	CASSPSLGTVTGNTIYF
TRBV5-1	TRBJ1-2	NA	CASSRTLDGYTF
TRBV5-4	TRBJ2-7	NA	CASSLSGSSYEQYF
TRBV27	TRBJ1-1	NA	CASSLNIGQGGAFF
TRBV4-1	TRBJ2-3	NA	CASSQGFPGGLDTQYF
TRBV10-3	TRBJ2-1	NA	CASGTGNEQFF
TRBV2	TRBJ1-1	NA	CASSGPLNTEAFF
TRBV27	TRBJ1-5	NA	CASSFRRDRASNQPQHF
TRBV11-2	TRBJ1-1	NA	CASSSTGARDTEAFF
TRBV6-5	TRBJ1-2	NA	CASQNRGQSYGYTF
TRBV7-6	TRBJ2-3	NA	CASSSLQGPDTQYF
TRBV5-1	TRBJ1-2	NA	CASSLRSGGPTNYGYTF
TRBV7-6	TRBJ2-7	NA	CASSSLTKGPKAYEQYF
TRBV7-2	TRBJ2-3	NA	CASSHHGLKDTQYF
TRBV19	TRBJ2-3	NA	CASSTHRQGAADTQYF
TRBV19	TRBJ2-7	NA	CASSIGQLYEQYF
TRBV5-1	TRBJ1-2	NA	CASSPDGRTRSGYTF
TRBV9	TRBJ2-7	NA	CASSVDRGFPYEQYF
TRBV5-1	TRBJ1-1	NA	CASSLVRGTEAFF
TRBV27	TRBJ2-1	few	CASSLRVRGLLSYNEQFF
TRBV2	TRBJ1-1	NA	CASSGGQLNTEAFF
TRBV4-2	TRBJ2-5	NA	CASSQASGTSGGGRTQYF
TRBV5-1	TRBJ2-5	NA	CASSETGDAVETQYF
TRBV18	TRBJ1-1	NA	CASSLGQGSTEAFF
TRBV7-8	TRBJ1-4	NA	CASSLNRGLNEKLFF
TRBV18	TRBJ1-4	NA	CASSPLQGLEKLFF
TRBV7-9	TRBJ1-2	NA	CASSATRTGDGYTF
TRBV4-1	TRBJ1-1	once	CASSRKGRDTEAFF
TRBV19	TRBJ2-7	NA	CASSLSPTASYEQYF
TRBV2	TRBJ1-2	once	CASGQGNYGYTF
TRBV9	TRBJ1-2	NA	CASSARANYGYTF
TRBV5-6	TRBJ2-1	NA	CASWDSPYNEQFF
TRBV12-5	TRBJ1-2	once	CASGFQWGYTF
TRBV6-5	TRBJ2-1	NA	CASSSRGEQFF
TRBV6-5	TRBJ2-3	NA	CASSKLAGGTDTQYF
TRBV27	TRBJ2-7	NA	CASSLLQGVYEQYF
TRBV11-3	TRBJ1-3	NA	CASSSLRGAGNTIYF
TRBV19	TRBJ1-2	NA	CASSIAGLYGYTF
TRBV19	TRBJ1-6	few	CASSLTHSPLHF
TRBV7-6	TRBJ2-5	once	CASSLSGVGETQYF
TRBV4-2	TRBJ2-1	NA	CASSQDRRSGGASYNEQFF
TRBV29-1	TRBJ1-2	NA	CSVYRGVEGESDGYTF
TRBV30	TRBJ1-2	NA	CAWGPGQGHYGYTF
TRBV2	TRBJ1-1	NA	CASSFSGTGGWGAFF
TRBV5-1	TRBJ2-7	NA	CASSLVAGGTYEQYF
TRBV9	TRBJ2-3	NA	CASSAGFITDTQYF
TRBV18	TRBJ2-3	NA	CASSFQRVAGDTDTQYF
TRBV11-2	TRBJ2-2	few	CASSEKNTGELFF
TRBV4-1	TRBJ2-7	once	CASSQGLAGELYEQYF